The T cell receptor (beta chain) described here comes from a study of blood T cell repertoires in COVID-19. Study in general: The United States, Italy and Spain provided the acute and convalescent COVID-19 samples. The cDNA or gDNA used as material had been derived from T cells, B-cell-depleted T cells, or PBMCs.

Per the original methods: Reference gene primer amplification in the assay estimated nucleated cell counts. Generated by immunoSEQ multiplex PCR, the TCRdb table keeps only in-frame clones and is missing some. From that table come the V and J calls and clone size; the DNA was used to work out D and trimming. The table records around 340,000 clones, around four fifths of them present only once. The sequenced sample was peripheral blood. This receptor was obtained from a man aged 25-45 years with active or convalescent COVID-19.

CDR3 sequence reads: CATSDWGGGADTQYF. CDR3 DNA: TGTGCCACCAGTGATTGGGGGGGCGGGGCAGATACGCAGTATTTT. This chain uses TRBV24-1 with TRBJ2-3; D possibly corresponds to TRBD2 (7 bases). The CDR3 is 15 residues long. Trimming took 2 bases from V and 4 from J, leaving 12 bases between them. CDR1 and CDR2 from the germline V gene are KGHDR and SFDVKD.